These T cell receptor beta chains were read from a single sample in a study of cytomegalovirus exposure and HLA in healthy donors. Profiled with immunoSEQ multiplex PCR; TCRdb holds only in-frame clones, not every one. The sample yields some 190,000 clones, 80% to 90% seen once. Sequenced: PBMCs. The receptors originated from a man aged 25 to 40 in good health and CMV-seronegative. Both conserved end residues are part of each CDR3. The order of the fields is CDR3 length, clone size, J gene, V gene, D gene, CDR3 protein, CDR3 DNA. The D gene is left open where the match is weak. The size of a clone is reported for some rows only, either as once, few or many, or as a class for expanded clones.

len: 16
abundance: NA
j_gene: TRBJ1-1
v_gene: TRBV7-6
d_gene: NA
CDR3aa: CASSLLAPGTGTEAFF
CDR3nt: TGTGCCAGCAGCTTACTCGCGCCGGGAACGGGAACTGAAGCTTTCTTT

len: 19
abundance: NA
j_gene: TRBJ1-6
v_gene: TRBV28
d_gene: TRBD1
CDR3aa: CASRPLTTGGAGYNSPLHF
CDR3nt: TGTGCCAGCAGGCCTCTGACCACAGGGGGCGCGGGTTATAATTCACCCCTCCACTTT

len: 14
abundance: NA
j_gene: TRBJ1-6
v_gene: TRBV10-1
d_gene: NA
CDR3aa: CASSELRQNSPLHF
CDR3nt: TGCGCCAGCAGTGAGCTTCGACAGAATTCACCCCTCCACTTT

len: 15
abundance: NA
j_gene: TRBJ2-7
v_gene: TRBV18
d_gene: TRBD1
CDR3aa: CASSPRTGWTYEQYF
CDR3nt: TGTGCCAGCTCACCCAGGACAGGCTGGACCTACGAGCAGTACTTC

len: 17
abundance: NA
j_gene: TRBJ2-7
v_gene: TRBV7-8
d_gene: TRBD2
CDR3aa: CASSFWASGRLSYEQYF
CDR3nt: TGTGCCAGCAGCTTTTGGGCTAGCGGGAGGTTGTCCTACGAGCAGTACTTC

len: 16
abundance: NA
j_gene: TRBJ1-1
v_gene: TRBV27
d_gene: TRBD1
CDR3aa: CASYGQGFSSNTEAFF
CDR3nt: TGTGCCAGCTATGGACAGGGCTTTTCTTCGAACACTGAAGCTTTCTTT

len: 15
abundance: NA
j_gene: TRBJ1-3
v_gene: TRBV28
d_gene: NA
CDR3aa: CASSSPRYTGNTIYF
CDR3nt: TGTGCCAGCAGTTCCCCTCGGTATACTGGAAACACCATATATTTT

len: 13
abundance: NA
j_gene: TRBJ1-1
v_gene: TRBV19
d_gene: NA
CDR3aa: CASSPTGSTEAFF
CDR3nt: TGTGCCAGTAGTCCGACAGGAAGCACTGAAGCTTTCTTT

len: 17
abundance: NA
j_gene: TRBJ2-4
v_gene: TRBV2
d_gene: TRBD2
CDR3aa: CASSEALVAGDKNSQYF
CDR3nt: TGTGCCAGCAGTGAAGCGCTAGTAGCGGGGGACAAAAACAGTCAGTACTTC

len: 15
abundance: NA
j_gene: TRBJ2-2
v_gene: TRBV6-5
d_gene: NA
CDR3aa: CASKPGDPNTGELFF
CDR3nt: TGTGCCAGCAAACCAGGGGACCCGAACACCGGGGAGCTGTTTTTT

len: 14
abundance: NA
j_gene: TRBJ1-6
v_gene: TRBV5-1
d_gene: NA
CDR3aa: CASSPTDYNSPLHF
CDR3nt: TGCGCCAGCAGCCCGACAGATTATAATTCACCCCTCCACTTT

len: 13
abundance: NA
j_gene: TRBJ2-2
v_gene: TRBV2
d_gene: TRBD1
CDR3aa: CAKDRGETGELFF
CDR3nt: TGTGCCAAGGACAGGGGAGAGACCGGGGAGCTGTTTTTT

len: 13
abundance: NA
j_gene: TRBJ2-5
v_gene: TRBV7-9
d_gene: NA
CDR3aa: CATLVQGSETQYF
CDR3nt: TGTGCCACCCTCGTTCAGGGGTCGGAGACCCAGTACTTC

len: 13
abundance: NA
j_gene: TRBJ1-4
v_gene: TRBV2
d_gene: NA
CDR3aa: CASRGRANEKLFF
CDR3nt: TGTGCCAGCAGGGGGAGAGCTAATGAAAAACTGTTTTTT

len: 14
abundance: NA
j_gene: TRBJ2-7
v_gene: TRBV9
d_gene: TRBD1
CDR3aa: CASSRTGDSYEQYF
CDR3nt: TGTGCCAGCAGCCGCACAGGGGATTCCTACGAGCAGTACTTC

len: 14
abundance: NA
j_gene: TRBJ2-3
v_gene: TRBV29-1
d_gene: TRBD2
CDR3aa: CSVPGLVRIDTQYF
CDR3nt: TGCAGCGTCCCAGGACTAGTCAGAATAGATACGCAGTATTTT

len: 16
abundance: once
j_gene: TRBJ1-2
v_gene: TRBV7-6
d_gene: TRBD1
CDR3aa: CASSPFTGTANYGYTF
CDR3nt: TGTGCCAGCAGCCCCTTCACCGGGACAGCTAACTATGGCTACACCTTC

len: 13
abundance: NA
j_gene: TRBJ1-3
v_gene: TRBV10-1
d_gene: TRBD1
CDR3aa: CASRKTGRNTIYF
CDR3nt: TGCGCCAGCAGAAAGACAGGGCGAAACACCATATATTTT

len: 13
abundance: NA
j_gene: TRBJ2-7
v_gene: TRBV6-5
d_gene: NA
CDR3aa: CASSSSLGYEQYF
CDR3nt: TGTGCCAGCAGTTCAAGCCTTGGCTACGAGCAGTACTTC

len: 15
abundance: NA
j_gene: TRBJ2-1
v_gene: TRBV5-4
d_gene: NA
CDR3aa: CASSLSPLGNNEQFF
CDR3nt: TGTGCCAGCAGCCTTTCTCCCCTAGGTAATAATGAGCAGTTCTTC

len: 15
abundance: NA
j_gene: TRBJ2-2
v_gene: TRBV4-2
d_gene: TRBD1
CDR3aa: CASSQRQGHTGELFF
CDR3nt: TGTGCCAGCAGCCAGCGACAGGGTCACACCGGGGAGCTGTTTTTT

len: 15
abundance: NA
j_gene: TRBJ2-7
v_gene: TRBV5-5
d_gene: TRBD1
CDR3aa: CASSLAGTGGDEQYF
CDR3nt: TGTGCCAGCAGCTTGGCCGGGACAGGGGGTGACGAGCAGTACTTC

len: 15
abundance: NA
j_gene: TRBJ2-7
v_gene: TRBV14
d_gene: NA
CDR3aa: CASSQDSWAGNEQYF
CDR3nt: TGTGCCAGCAGCCAAGATAGTTGGGCGGGAAACGAGCAGTACTTC

len: 18
abundance: NA
j_gene: TRBJ2-1
v_gene: TRBV25-1
d_gene: NA
CDR3aa: CASSSFRMTGDIHNEQFF
CDR3nt: TGTGCCAGCAGTTCGTTTAGGATGACAGGCGACATTCACAATGAGCAGTTCTTC

len: 14
abundance: NA
j_gene: TRBJ1-2
v_gene: TRBV19
d_gene: NA
CDR3aa: CASRQQEINYGYTF
CDR3nt: TGTGCCAGTAGACAACAGGAGATAAACTATGGCTACACCTTC

len: 13
abundance: once
j_gene: TRBJ2-7
v_gene: TRBV27
d_gene: TRBD1
CDR3aa: CASSLYRGNEQYF
CDR3nt: TGTGCCAGCAGTTTATACAGGGGAAACGAGCAGTACTTC

len: 14
abundance: NA
j_gene: TRBJ2-7
v_gene: TRBV5-4
d_gene: NA
CDR3aa: CASSFGTNSYEQYF
CDR3nt: TGTGCCAGCAGCTTTGGGACAAATAGCTACGAGCAGTACTTC